The 26 T cell receptor beta chains listed next were all sequenced from one sample in a study of T cells in Graves' hyperthyroidism and ophthalmopathy. TCR beta CDR3 sequences were amplified from RNA transcripts. RT-PCR in the first round (using the HTBI primer set) targeted the TCR CDR3. TCRdb recomputed calls from the multiplex PCR reads with MiXCR, one row per CDR3 protein. Seen here are approximately 430,000 distinct CDR3 sequences, 15% to 19% observed once, and the top ten hold 13% to 15%. The sequenced sample was blood. Every receptor here comes from a young woman with Graves' hyperthyroidism.

A note on this clonotype: A much bigger clone sits one base away, suggesting this may be a read error. The CDR3 carries no conserved terminal phenylalanine or tryptophan, so it likely arises from a read error. The chain recombines TRBV20-1 with TRBJ2-1; TRBD2 matches 7 bases. CDR1 is DFQATT and CDR2 is SNEGSKA in the germline V gene (reference sequence). J gave up 0 bases and V 6 bases, and 5 bases lay outside the gene matches. The CDR3 runs to 14 residues. In DNA, the CDR3 is TGCAGTGCCCTAGCGGAAAACTCCTACAATGAGCAGTTCTGC. It is translated as CSALAENSYNEQFC.

At least ten counts were recorded for this clonotype. The chain has TRBV10-3 and TRBJ1-2; D not certain. Trimming stripped 10 bases from V and 0 bases from J, with 15 bases between. CDR1 is ENHRY and CDR2 is SYGVKD in the germline V gene. The CDR3 contains 14 residues. The CDR3 region is CATVASEANYGYTF. The CDR3 DNA reads TGTGCCACCGTCGCTTCCGAGGCTAACTATGGCTACACCTTC.

The chain carries TRBV19 and TRBJ1-1, with D possibly being TRBD1 (5 bases). V shed 0 bases and J shed 5 bases, with 10 bases lying between them. The CDR3 consists of 14 residues. Germline CDR1 reads LNHDA; CDR2 reads SQIVND (reference sequence). In DNA, the CDR3 is TGTGCCAGTAGTATAGATCTTGGGGGGACTGAAGCTTTCTTT. Its translation is CASSIDLGGTEAFF.

This clonotype was seen many times. DNA of the CDR3: TGCGCCAGCAGCAACAGTCACACTGAAGCTTTCTTT. Translated, it gives CASSNSHTEAFF. This sequence joins TRBV4-1 and TRBJ1-1; D ambiguous. CDR3 length: 12 residues. Germline CDR1 and CDR2: MGHRA and YSYEKL. Trimming cost V 5 bases and J 3 bases, with 7 bases left between them.

At least ten counts were recorded for this clonotype. The gene calls are TRBV12-3 or TRBV12-4 and TRBJ1-4; 7 bases align to TRBD1. After removal of 5 bases from V and 10 bases from J, the junction contained 19 bases not matched to a gene. This CDR3 spans 17 amino acids. The CDR3 coding sequence is TGTGCCAGCAGTCCCAGGGGGTTGAGCGGGAAAGGTGGAAAACTGTTTTTT. The encoded protein is CASSPRGLSGKGGKLFF.

This chain uses TRBV5-1 with TRBJ2-5, with 14 positions matching TRBD2. CDR3 size: 16 residues. V trimming: 2 bases; J trimming: 7 bases; junction bases outside the gene matches: 7. Per the germline V gene, CDR1 is SGHRS and CDR2 is YFSETQ. CDR3: CASSLGTSGGPRTQYF. The CDR3, as DNA: TGCGCCAGCAGCTTAGGGACTAGCGGGGGCCCCAGGACCCAGTACTTC.

This clonotype was seen a handful of times. V and J are TRBV7-9 and TRBJ2-7; the D is unclear. Germline V gene sequence: CDR1 SEHNR, CDR2 FQNEAQ (reference sequence). The CDR3 runs 11 residues. V lost 5 bases, J lost 7 bases, and 9 bases lay in between. In DNA, the CDR3 is TGTGCCAGCAGCAGCAGGTTTGAGCAGTACTTC. This encodes CASSSRFEQYF.

This clonotype was counted a few times. The junction does not match germline at one end; this may be a read error. The chain couples TRBV27 to TRBJ1-1; D is undetermined. The germline CDR1 and CDR2 sequences are MNHEY and SMNVEV (reference sequence). The CDR3 contains 11 residues. The CDR3 reads CAGSDAGEAFF. CDR3 DNA: TGTGCCGGCAGCGACGCAGGTGAAGCTTTCTTT.

The rearrangement links TRBV12-3 or TRBV12-4 to TRBJ2-1; 13 positions agree with TRBD2. The CDR3 length is 15 residues. The ends lost 6 bases at V and 9 bases at J; junction bases unmatched: 8. The DNA of the CDR3 is TGTGCCAGCAGGAAACTAGCGGGAGGGCCGGGTGAGCAGTTCTTC. It codes for CASRKLAGGPGEQFF.

This clonotype was detected ten times or more. The chain combines TRBV12-3 or TRBV12-4 with TRBJ1-1; D is ambiguous. The CDR3 covers 13 residues. Trimming left V 4 bases short and J 4 bases short, with 10 bases between. CDR3 DNA sequence: TGTGCCAGCAGTTCCCGTCAGACCACTGAAGCTTTCTTT. Amino acid sequence: CASSSRQTTEAFF.

This clonotype was counted many times. J is TRBJ2-5 and V is TRBV7-2; D is perhaps TRBD2 (6 bases). This CDR3 has 14 amino acids. The V gene's germline CDR1 is SGHTA and CDR2 FQGNSA. V shed 5 bases and J shed 1 base, with 11 bases lying between them. In nucleotides, the CDR3 is TGTGCCAGCAGCCGCCGGGACTTCCAAGAGACCCAGTACTTC. Its translation is CASSRRDFQETQYF.

The V call is TRBV11-2, the J call TRBJ2-7, with 7 bases matching TRBD2. Germline values: CDR1 SGHAT, CDR2 FQNNGV. V gave up 1 base and J gave up 6 bases; unmatched junction bases: 15. The CDR3 runs 17 residues. CDR3 DNA sequence: TGTGCCAGCAGCTTAGGTCGAGAGGCTAGCGGTGATATCGAGCAGTACTTC. Its protein product is CASSLGREASGDIEQYF.

This clonotype was picked up many times. CDR3 amino acids: CASSPERIDTGELFF. The CDR3 nucleotides read TGTGCCAGCTCACCCGAGCGGATAGACACCGGGGAGCTGTTTTTT. V gene TRBV18 combines with J gene TRBJ2-2, with TRBD2 as a possible D gene (5 bases). The CDR3 has 15 residues. V lost 3 bases and J lost 3, with 11 bases in between. The germline gives CDR1 KGHSH, CDR2 LQKENI.

The genes are TRBV20-1 and TRBJ1-2; D may be TRBD1 (6 bases). The CDR3 runs 15 residues. Germline V gives CDR1 DFQATT, CDR2 SNEGSKA (reference sequence). The ends were cut back, 0 bases at V and 4 bases at J, with 15 bases in the middle. The CDR3 protein is CSARDLTGPVYGYTF. The CDR3 DNA reads as TGCAGTGCTAGAGATCTTACAGGGCCGGTCTATGGCTACACCTTC.

This clonotype was counted ten times or more. The chain combines TRBV3-1 with TRBJ2-5, with 15 bases aligning to TRBD2. CDR3 size: 19 residues. V lost 1 base, J lost 5 bases, and 11 bases stayed unmatched. Germline V gene data show CDR1 as LGHDT and CDR2 as YNNKEL (reference sequence). The CDR3 nucleotides read TGTGCCAGCAGCCAAGGCATTCCGGGACTAGCGGGAGGTGGGGAGACCCAGTACTTC. Protein product: CASSQGIPGLAGGGETQYF.

This clonotype has only a few counts. This sequence joins TRBV9 and TRBJ2-1; D tentatively reads TRBD1 or TRBD2 (5 bases each). The germline V and J ends were trimmed by 3 bases and 8 bases, with 12 bases remaining between them. Germline CDR1 is SGDLS and CDR2 is YYNGEE. CDR3 length: 13 residues. CDR3 sequence (DNA): TGTGCCAGCAGCGACTCGAGGGACCATGAGCAGTTCTTC. Translated: CASSDSRDHEQFF.

This clonotype was found many times. This chain uses TRBV7-2 with TRBJ1-1, with D unclear. Trimming removed 1 base at V and 1 base at J, with 10 bases between. In germline, CDR1 is SGHTA, CDR2 FQGNSA. CDR3 size: 15 residues. The CDR3 DNA is TGTGCCAGCAGCTTAGACGAACAAAGGAACACTGAAGCTTTCTTT. This gives the protein CASSLDEQRNTEAFF.

This clonotype was counted at least ten times. This rearrangement joins TRBV7-8 to TRBJ2-2; D not certain. Deletions cut 4 bases from V and 6 bases from J, with 15 bases between. Germline V gene sequence: CDR1 SGHVS, CDR2 FQNEAQ. The CDR3 consists of 15 residues. Here the CDR3 DNA reads TGTGCCAGCAGCTCCGGGCTCCGACGGGCCGGGGAGCTGTTTTTT. This sequence encodes CASSSGLRRAGELFF.

The rearrangement uses TRBV4-1 and TRBJ1-4, with D maybe TRBD1 (5 bases). This CDR3 comprises 13 residues. CDR1 MGHRA and CDR2 YSYEKL come from the germline V gene. Trimming cost V 4 bases and J 7 bases, with 10 bases left between them. The CDR3 coding sequence is TGCGCCAGCAGCCGGACACTGGGTGAAAAACTGTTTTTT. Encoded protein: CASSRTLGEKLFF.

This clonotype was picked up many times. This chain links TRBV12-3 or TRBV12-4 with TRBJ1-3; D unresolved. The V end lost 3 bases, the J end lost 0 bases, and 6 bases lay between the germline ends. The length of the CDR3 is 14 residues. The CDR3 loop reads CASSLGHSGNTIYF. The DNA of the CDR3 is TGTGCCAGCAGTTTGGGTCACTCTGGAAACACCATATATTTT.

This clonotype was picked up many times. The J gene is TRBJ2-5, the V gene TRBV7-2; D is unclear. Deletions cut 5 bases from V and 7 bases from J, with 14 bases between. The CDR3 contains 13 residues. CDR1 SGHTA and CDR2 FQGNSA come from the germline V gene. This chain's CDR3 is CASSHTGPGTQYF. CDR3 nucleotides: TGTGCCAGCAGCCACACCGGCCCGGGGACCCAGTACTTC.

This clonotype was observed many times. The CDR3 loop is CSATPGITDTQYF. The CDR3 DNA is TGCAGTGCTACCCCGGGCATCACAGATACGCAGTATTTT. This chain joins TRBV20-1 and TRBJ2-3; D uncertain. Germline V gene lookup returns CDR1 DFQATT and CDR2 SNEGSKA (reference sequence). Between the trimmed V and J ends, which lost 4 bases and 2 bases, there was a span of 10 bases. CDR3 size: 13 residues.

The sample holds many counts of this clonotype. The chain links TRBV27 to TRBJ2-7; 8 nucleotides align to TRBD1. Germline lookup yields CDR1 MNHEY and CDR2 SMNVEV (reference sequence). The junction had 10 bases not matched to a gene; V was cut back by 8 bases and J by 1 base. The length of the CDR3 is 15 residues. CDR3 sequence reads: CASGPHGTGSYEQYF. Here the CDR3 DNA reads TGTGCCAGCGGCCCCCACGGGACAGGTTCCTACGAGCAGTACTTC.

The gene calls are TRBV7-9 and TRBJ2-5; D might be TRBD2 (5 bases). V was trimmed by 5 bases and J by 1 base, leaving 8 bases between them. The length of the CDR3 is 13 residues. Germline CDR1 is SEHNR and CDR2 is FQNEAQ (reference sequence). The DNA for the CDR3 is TGTGCCAGCAGCGGGAGATCCCAAGAGACCCAGTACTTC. As protein: CASSGRSQETQYF.

This clonotype has ten or more counts. The V gene is TRBV20-1, the J gene TRBJ1-1; D is uncertain. V was shortened by 3 bases and J by 1 base, with 6 bases between the two germline ends. In germline, CDR1 is DFQATT, CDR2 SNEGSKA (reference sequence). The CDR3 has 12 amino acids. CDR3: CSASGKNTEAFF. CDR3 sequence (DNA): TGCAGTGCTAGTGGTAAGAACACTGAAGCTTTCTTT.

On this clonotype: It may be a read error: a sequence one base away is much more abundant. Because the CDR3 is missing its conserved closing phenylalanine or tryptophan, this is likely a read error. The rearrangement uses TRBV27 and TRBJ2-1, with 8 bases identical to TRBD2. The CDR3 covers 19 residues. Germline loops: CDR1 MNHEY, CDR2 SMNVEV (reference sequence). With 5 bases clipped from V and 0 bases from J, the junction kept 15 bases outside the gene matches. The CDR3 sequence is CASSPSGRGASSSYNEQFS. The CDR3 nucleotides are TGTGCCAGCAGTCCAAGTGGGCGGGGGGCCTCGAGCTCCTACAATGAGCAGTTCTCC.